The rows below give T cell receptor beta chains drawn from one sample of a study of Ad26.COV2.S vaccination and SARS-CoV-2 variants. Sequenced by immunoSEQ multiplex PCR; TCRdb stores in-frame clones only, minus some. Of a few hundred thousand clones listed, around 91% were seen once; the top ten hold 1.5% to 2%. The sequences come from peripheral blood, collected in a trial of Ad26.COV2.S vaccine versus placebo. Receptors originate from a person aged 18-60 years who received the Ad26.COV2.S COVID-19 vaccine or a placebo. CDR3s include the opening cysteine and the closing phenylalanine or tryptophan. A D gene is named only where the DNA matches it firmly. Rows give clone size only sometimes, using once, few, many, or a class for an expanded clone.

J gene,D gene,clone size,V gene,CDR3 DNA,CDR3 protein
TRBJ2-3,-,once,TRBV30,TGTGCCTGGAGTAGGGGTGGGTCGTCTAATACGCAGTATTTT,CAWSRGGSSNTQYF
TRBJ2-7,-,-,TRBV4-1,TGCGCCAGCAGCCAAGGTGGAGGCAGGGTCGGACTGAGCTCCTACGAGCAGTACTTC,CASSQGGGRVGLSSYEQYF
TRBJ1-2,-,-,TRBV9,TGTGCCAGCAGCGTAGCCAAATCAAACTATGGCTACACCTTC,CASSVAKSNYGYTF
TRBJ2-2,-,-,TRBV5-5,TGTGCCAGCAGCTTGGTTCCAAACGGGGAGCTGTTTTTT,CASSLVPNGELFF
TRBJ1-2,-,few,TRBV3-1/TRBV3-2,TGTGCCAGCAGCCAAGCCGGGGCGAACTATGGCTACACCTTC,CASSQAGANYGYTF
TRBJ2-1,-,-,TRBV7-2,TGTGCCAGCAGCTTTGCGAAAGGACTACTTAACAATGAGCAGTTCTTC,CASSFAKGLLNNEQFF
TRBJ2-2,TRBD2,-,TRBV7-3,TGTGCCAGCAGCCCCGGGACTAGCGGGAGGGCCCGGGAGCTGTTTTTT,CASSPGTSGRARELFF
TRBJ1-1,-,-,TRBV29-1,TGCAGCGTTGAAGATGGGGGACGCCCGAACACTGAAGCTTTCTTT,CSVEDGGRPNTEAFF
TRBJ2-1,TRBD2,-,TRBV4-1,TGCGCCAGCAGCCTCGCCGGGACTAGGGGTAATGAGCAGTTCTTC,CASSLAGTRGNEQFF
TRBJ2-2,-,-,TRBV25-1,TGTGCCAGCAGTGAATATGCCAGGGGGGAGACCGGGGAGCTGTTTTTT,CASSEYARGETGELFF
TRBJ2-7,TRBD1,-,TRBV5-1,TGCGCCAGCAGTGAGGGGGCTTCCTACGAGCAGTACTTC,CASSEGASYEQYF
TRBJ2-7,-,-,TRBV10-1,TGCGCCAGCAGTGAGTCAGAAGTTGGCGAGCAGTACTTC,CASSESEVGEQYF
TRBJ2-7,-,-,TRBV5-5,TGTGCCAGCAGCTTGATGGGGAAGGAATCCTACGAGCAGTACTTC,CASSLMGKESYEQYF
TRBJ1-2,TRBD1,-,TRBV30,TGTGCCTGGAGCATACCCGACAGGGGCCATGGCTACACCTTC,CAWSIPDRGHGYTF
TRBJ2-5,-,-,TRBV15,TGTGCCACCAGCAGAGATAAGGGGGGCGGGGAGACCCAGTACTTC,CATSRDKGGGETQYF
TRBJ1-3,-,once,TRBV5-1,TGCGCCAGCAGGGGCCCGGAGGGAGGCTACTCTGGAAACACCATATATTTT,CASRGPEGGYSGNTIYF
TRBJ2-5,TRBD1,-,TRBV18,TGTGCCAGCTCACCACAAAGGCAAGGGGGCTTTCAAGAGACCCAGTACTTC,CASSPQRQGGFQETQYF
TRBJ2-1,TRBD2,-,TRBV5-1,TGCGCCAGCAGCTTGTCTCTAGCGGGGTACAATGAGCAGTTCTTC,CASSLSLAGYNEQFF
TRBJ2-3,-,-,TRBV27,TGTGCCAGCAGTTTATTGATAGGTAGCGGCCGCACAGATACGCAGTATTTT,CASSLLIGSGRTDTQYF
TRBJ2-1,TRBD2,-,TRBV5-3,TGTGCCAGAAGCTTAAGAGGGGGGACTAGCGGGAGTGAAAATGAGCAGTTCTTC,CARSLRGGTSGSENEQFF
TRBJ2-4,TRBD2,-,TRBV28,TGTGCCAGCATCGGACTAGCGGAGATTCTACCGGCCAAAAACATTCAGTACTTC,CASIGLAEILPAKNIQYF
TRBJ1-3,TRBD1,-,TRBV5-1,TGCGCCAGCAGCCTACGACAGGGCTCTGGAAACACCATATATTTT,CASSLRQGSGNTIYF
TRBJ1-2,TRBD1,-,TRBV27,TGTGCCAGCAGTTTAAGAGCGGGACAGAAGGACTATGGCTACACCTTC,CASSLRAGQKDYGYTF
TRBJ2-2,-,-,TRBV18,TGTGCCAGCTCACCGACGCCCCCACCCGGGGAGCTGTTTTTT,CASSPTPPPGELFF
TRBJ1-5,-,-,TRBV6-4,TGTGCCAGCAGCGACTTTTTGCTCCACAGGGCCTCTAGCAATCAGCCCCAGCATTTT,CASSDFLLHRASSNQPQHF
TRBJ2-7,-,-,TRBV30,TGTGCCTGGAGTGTACGTCATCAGGGTGGCATAGTAAAGGGGCAGTACTTC,CAWSVRHQGGIVKGQYF
TRBJ2-5,TRBD2,-,TRBV9,TGTGCCAGCAGCGTAGCTGGGGCTAGCGGGTGGAAAGAGACCCAGTACTTC,CASSVAGASGWKETQYF
TRBJ2-3,-,-,TRBV9,TGTGCCAGCAGCGTAGCATATCCCCCAGATACGCAGTATTTT,CASSVAYPPDTQYF
TRBJ1-1,-,-,TRBV25-1,TGTGCCAGCAAAGGGTCCCCGACCGAAGCTTTCTTT,CASKGSPTEAFF
TRBJ1-5,-,-,TRBV2,TGTGCCAGCAGTTCGGGGGATAGCAATCAGCCCCAGCATTTT,CASSSGDSNQPQHF
TRBJ2-7,TRBD2,-,TRBV20-1,TGCAGTGCTAGTGGGAGAATGGCAGCGGGAGGGATTTACGAGCAGTACTTC,CSASGRMAAGGIYEQYF
TRBJ2-2,-,-,TRBV27,TGTGCCAGCAGTTACCCCGCTCAAAGGGGGGCGCCAACTGCCCCGAGCGCCGGGGAGCTGTTTTTT,CASSYPAQRGAPTAPSAGELFF
TRBJ2-1,TRBD2,-,TRBV9,TGTGCCAGCAGCCTAGCGGGAAATGAGCAGTTCTTC,CASSLAGNEQFF
TRBJ1-2,-,-,TRBV5-6,TGTGCCAGCAGCTCTCAAGGGACACTGGGCTACACCTTC,CASSSQGTLGYTF
TRBJ2-7,-,-,TRBV5-5,TGTGCCAGCAGCCTCGAGCCCACCCTATACTCCTACGAGCAGTACTTC,CASSLEPTLYSYEQYF
TRBJ2-7,TRBD2,-,TRBV28,TGTGCCAGCAGTGGTACAAGGGCGGGAGATCGCGAGCAGTACTTC,CASSGTRAGDREQYF
TRBJ2-2,-,-,TRBV18,TGTGCCAGCTCACCGTTGGGCCCGGGCCGGAACACCGGGGAGCTGTTTTTT,CASSPLGPGRNTGELFF
TRBJ2-1,TRBD2,-,TRBV5-1,TGCGCCAGCAGCCGACTAGCGGGAGCTAGGGAGCAGTTCTTC,CASSRLAGAREQFF
TRBJ1-1,TRBD1,few,TRBV19,TGTGCCAGTAGGCCCAGAGACAGGGGGTCTGAAGCTTTCTTT,CASRPRDRGSEAFF
TRBJ1-1,TRBD1,-,TRBV19,TGTGCCAGTAGTATCTTTTTCGATTTGGACAGGGGGGTACACACTGAAGCTTTCTTT,CASSIFFDLDRGVHTEAFF
TRBJ2-1,TRBD1,-,TRBV5-1,TGCGCCAGCAAGCTGACAGGGGGAAATGAGCAGTTCTTC,CASKLTGGNEQFF
TRBJ2-5,-,-,TRBV5-4,TGTGCCAGCAGTCAAGCGGGCCCAGAGACCCAGTACTTC,CASSQAGPETQYF
TRBJ2-7,TRBD2,-,TRBV4-2,TGTGCCAGCAGCCAATCAGCGGGAAGCGACGAGCAGTACTTC,CASSQSAGSDEQYF
TRBJ2-3,TRBD2,-,TRBV5-5,TGTGCCAGCCGAGGGACTAGCGGGAGCAGAGCAGATACGCAGTATTTT,CASRGTSGSRADTQYF
TRBJ1-6,-,-,TRBV24-1,TGTGCCACCAGTGATTTGGGACGTACTAAGTGGAGTAGTTCCTATAATTCACCCCTCCACTTT,CATSDLGRTKWSSSYNSPLHF
TRBJ2-7,-,-,TRBV5-4,TGTGCCAGCAGCTGGGGGTTAGCGGACTCCTACGAGCAGTACTTC,CASSWGLADSYEQYF
TRBJ1-2,-,-,TRBV7-5,TGTGCCAGAAGCTTAGAAAGGCGCCCTCGGGGGGGCGCGGACTATGGCTACACCTTC,CARSLERRPRGGADYGYTF
TRBJ1-1,-,-,TRBV7-2,TGTGCCAGCAGCTTAAATTTTCAATCTGCGACTGCTTTCTTT,CASSLNFQSATAFF